Here is one T cell receptor beta chain with its context. This record belongs to a study of cytomegalovirus exposure and HLA in healthy donors. Researchers ran the PCR with 60 Vbeta and 13 Jbeta primers. The protocol was immunoSEQ multiplex PCR, while the TCRdb copy is restricted to in-frame clones and leaves out a portion. The table lists 200,000 or so clones, 87% of them singletons. Germline-derived CDR1 and CDR2 are DFQATT and SNEGSKA (reference sequence). This CDR3 contains 11 residues. Deletions cut 5 bases from V and 5 bases from J, with 10 bases between. The clonotype was recovered from a man in his thirties or forties in good health and CMV-seronegative. Sample: PBMCs. This chain joins TRBV20-1 and TRBJ2-7, with D uncertain. CDR3 bases: TGCAGTGCTCCCAGGCAGAACGAGCAGTACTTC. Translating gives CSAPRQNEQYF.